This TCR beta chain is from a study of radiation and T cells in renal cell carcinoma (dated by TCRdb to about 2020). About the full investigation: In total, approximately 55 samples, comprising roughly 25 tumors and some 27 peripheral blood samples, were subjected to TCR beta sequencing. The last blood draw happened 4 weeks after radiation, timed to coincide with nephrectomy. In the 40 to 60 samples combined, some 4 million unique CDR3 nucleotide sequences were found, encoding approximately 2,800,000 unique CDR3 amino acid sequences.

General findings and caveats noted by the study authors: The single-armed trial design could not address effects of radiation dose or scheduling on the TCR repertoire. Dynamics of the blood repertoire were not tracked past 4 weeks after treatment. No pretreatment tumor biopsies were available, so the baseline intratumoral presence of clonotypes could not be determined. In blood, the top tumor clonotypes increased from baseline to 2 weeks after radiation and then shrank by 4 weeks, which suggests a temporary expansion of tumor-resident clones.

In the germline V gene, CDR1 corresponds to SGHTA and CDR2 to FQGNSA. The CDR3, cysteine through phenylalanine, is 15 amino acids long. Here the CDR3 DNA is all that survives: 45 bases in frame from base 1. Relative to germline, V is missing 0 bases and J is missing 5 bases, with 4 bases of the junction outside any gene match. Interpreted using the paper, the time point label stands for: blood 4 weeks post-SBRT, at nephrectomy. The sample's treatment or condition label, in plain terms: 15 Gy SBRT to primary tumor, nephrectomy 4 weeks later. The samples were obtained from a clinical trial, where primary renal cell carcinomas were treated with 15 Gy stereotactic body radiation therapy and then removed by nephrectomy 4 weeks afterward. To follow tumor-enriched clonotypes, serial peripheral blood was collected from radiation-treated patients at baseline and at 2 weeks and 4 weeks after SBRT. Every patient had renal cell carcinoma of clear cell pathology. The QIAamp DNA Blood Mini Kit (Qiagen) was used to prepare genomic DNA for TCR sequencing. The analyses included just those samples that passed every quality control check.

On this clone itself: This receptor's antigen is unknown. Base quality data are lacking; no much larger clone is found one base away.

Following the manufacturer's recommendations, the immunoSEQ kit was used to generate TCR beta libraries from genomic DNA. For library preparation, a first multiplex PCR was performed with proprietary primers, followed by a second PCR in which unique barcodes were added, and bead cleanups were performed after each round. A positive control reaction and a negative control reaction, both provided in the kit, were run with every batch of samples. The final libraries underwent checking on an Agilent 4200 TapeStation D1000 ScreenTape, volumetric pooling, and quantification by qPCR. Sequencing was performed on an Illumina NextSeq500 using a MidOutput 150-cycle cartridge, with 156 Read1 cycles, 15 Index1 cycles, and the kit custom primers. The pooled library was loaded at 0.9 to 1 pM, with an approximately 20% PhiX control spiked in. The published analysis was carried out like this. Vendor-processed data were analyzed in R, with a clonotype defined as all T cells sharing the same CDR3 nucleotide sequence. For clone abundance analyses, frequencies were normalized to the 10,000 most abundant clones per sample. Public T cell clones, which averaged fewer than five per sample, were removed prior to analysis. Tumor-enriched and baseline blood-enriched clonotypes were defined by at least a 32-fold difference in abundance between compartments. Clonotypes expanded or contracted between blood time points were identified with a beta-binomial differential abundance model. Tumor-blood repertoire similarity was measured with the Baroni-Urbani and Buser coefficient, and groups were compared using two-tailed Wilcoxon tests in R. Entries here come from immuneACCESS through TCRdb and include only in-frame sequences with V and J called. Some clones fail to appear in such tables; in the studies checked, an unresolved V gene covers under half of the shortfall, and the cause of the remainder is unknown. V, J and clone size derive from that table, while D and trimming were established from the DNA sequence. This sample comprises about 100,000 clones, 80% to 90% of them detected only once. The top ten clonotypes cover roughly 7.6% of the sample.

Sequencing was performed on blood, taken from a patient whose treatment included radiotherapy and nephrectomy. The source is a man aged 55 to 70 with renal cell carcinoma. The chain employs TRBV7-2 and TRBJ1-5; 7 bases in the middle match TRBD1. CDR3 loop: CASSLALDRHQPQHF. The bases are TGTGCCAGCAGCTTAGCGTTGGACAGGCATCAGCCCCAGCATTTT.